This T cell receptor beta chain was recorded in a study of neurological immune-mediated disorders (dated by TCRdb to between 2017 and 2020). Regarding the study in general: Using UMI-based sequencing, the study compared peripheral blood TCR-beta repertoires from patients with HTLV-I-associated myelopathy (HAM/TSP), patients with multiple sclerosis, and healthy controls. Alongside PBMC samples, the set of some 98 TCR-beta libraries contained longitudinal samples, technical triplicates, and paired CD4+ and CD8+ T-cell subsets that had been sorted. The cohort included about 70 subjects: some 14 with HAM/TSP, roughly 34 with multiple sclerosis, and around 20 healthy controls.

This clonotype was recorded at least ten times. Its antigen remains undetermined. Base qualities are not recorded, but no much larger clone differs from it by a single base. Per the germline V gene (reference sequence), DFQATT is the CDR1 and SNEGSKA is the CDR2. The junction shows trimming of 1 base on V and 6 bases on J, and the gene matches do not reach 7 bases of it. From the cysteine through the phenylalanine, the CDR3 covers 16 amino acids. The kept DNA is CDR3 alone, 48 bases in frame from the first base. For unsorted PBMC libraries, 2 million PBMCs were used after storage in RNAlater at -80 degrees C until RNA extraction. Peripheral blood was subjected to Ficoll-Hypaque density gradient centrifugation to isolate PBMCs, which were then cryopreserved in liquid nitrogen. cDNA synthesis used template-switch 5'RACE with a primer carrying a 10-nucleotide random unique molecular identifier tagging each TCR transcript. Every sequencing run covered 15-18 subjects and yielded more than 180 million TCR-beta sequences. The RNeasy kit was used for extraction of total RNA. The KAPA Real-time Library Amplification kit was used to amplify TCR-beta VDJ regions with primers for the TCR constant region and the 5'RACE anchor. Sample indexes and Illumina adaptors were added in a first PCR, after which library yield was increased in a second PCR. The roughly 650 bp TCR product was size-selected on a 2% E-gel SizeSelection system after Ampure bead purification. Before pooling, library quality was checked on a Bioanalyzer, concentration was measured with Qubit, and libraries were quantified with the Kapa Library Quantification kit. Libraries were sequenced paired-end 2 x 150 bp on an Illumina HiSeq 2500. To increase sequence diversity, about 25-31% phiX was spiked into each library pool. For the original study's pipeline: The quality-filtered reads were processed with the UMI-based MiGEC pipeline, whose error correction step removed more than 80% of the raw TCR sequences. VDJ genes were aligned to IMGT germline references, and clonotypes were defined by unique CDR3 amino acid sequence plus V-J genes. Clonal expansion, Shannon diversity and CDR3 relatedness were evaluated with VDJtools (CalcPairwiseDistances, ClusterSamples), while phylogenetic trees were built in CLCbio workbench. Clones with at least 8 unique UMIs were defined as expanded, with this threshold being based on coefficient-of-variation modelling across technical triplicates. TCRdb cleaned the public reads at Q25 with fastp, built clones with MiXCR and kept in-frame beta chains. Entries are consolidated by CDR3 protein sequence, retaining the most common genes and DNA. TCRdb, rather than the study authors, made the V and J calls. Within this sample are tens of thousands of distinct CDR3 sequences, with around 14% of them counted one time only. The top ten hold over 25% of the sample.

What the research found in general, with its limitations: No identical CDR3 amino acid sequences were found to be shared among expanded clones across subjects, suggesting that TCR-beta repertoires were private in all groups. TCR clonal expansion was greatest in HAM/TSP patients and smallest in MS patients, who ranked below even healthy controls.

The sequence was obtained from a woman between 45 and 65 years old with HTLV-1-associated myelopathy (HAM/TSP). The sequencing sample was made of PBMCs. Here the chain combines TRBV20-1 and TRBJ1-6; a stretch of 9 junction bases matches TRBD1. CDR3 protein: CSARAIQGALNSPLHF. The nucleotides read TGCAGTGCTAGAGCAATACAGGGGGCGCTTAATTCACCCCTCCACTTT.